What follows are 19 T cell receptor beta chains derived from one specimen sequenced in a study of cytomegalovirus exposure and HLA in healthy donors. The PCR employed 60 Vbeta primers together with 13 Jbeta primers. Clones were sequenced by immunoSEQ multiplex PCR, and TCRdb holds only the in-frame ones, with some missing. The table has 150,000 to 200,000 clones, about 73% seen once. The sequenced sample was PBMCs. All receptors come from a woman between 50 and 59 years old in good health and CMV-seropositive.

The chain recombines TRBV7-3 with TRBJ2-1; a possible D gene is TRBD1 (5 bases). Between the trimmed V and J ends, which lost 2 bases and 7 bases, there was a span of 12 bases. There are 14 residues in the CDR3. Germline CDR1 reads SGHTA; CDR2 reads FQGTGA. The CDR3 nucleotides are TGTGCCAGCAGCTTAGAAGGGGCGTCGAATGAGCAGTTCTTC. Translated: CASSLEGASNEQFF.

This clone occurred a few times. The CDR3 is CASSIGTGGIGQPQHF. The CDR3 DNA is TGTGCCAGTAGTATTGGAACAGGGGGCATTGGGCAGCCCCAGCATTTT. The chain has TRBV19 and TRBJ1-5, with 9 bases aligning to TRBD1. The CDR3 loop spans 16 amino acids. Per the germline V gene, CDR1 is LNHDA and CDR2 is SQIVND (reference sequence). Germline trimming cut 3 bases from V and 7 bases from J; bases unmatched to any gene: 10.

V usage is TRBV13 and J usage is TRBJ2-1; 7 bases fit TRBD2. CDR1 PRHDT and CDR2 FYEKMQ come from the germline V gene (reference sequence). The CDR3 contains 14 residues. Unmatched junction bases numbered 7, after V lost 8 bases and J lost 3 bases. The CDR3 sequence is CASGNGGYYNEQFF. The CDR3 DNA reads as TGTGCCAGCGGAAACGGGGGGTACTACAATGAGCAGTTCTTC.

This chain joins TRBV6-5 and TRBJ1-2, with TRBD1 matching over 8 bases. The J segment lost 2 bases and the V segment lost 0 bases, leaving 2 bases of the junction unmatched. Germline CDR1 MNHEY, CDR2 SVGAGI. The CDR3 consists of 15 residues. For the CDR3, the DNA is TGTGCCAGCAGTTACTCGGACAGGGCAAACTATGGCTACACCTTC. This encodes CASSYSDRANYGYTF.

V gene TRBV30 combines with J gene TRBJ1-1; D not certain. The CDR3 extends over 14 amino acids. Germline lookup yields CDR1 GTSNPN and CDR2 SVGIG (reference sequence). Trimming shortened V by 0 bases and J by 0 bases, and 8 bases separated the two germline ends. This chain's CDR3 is CAWSVRRMNTEAFF. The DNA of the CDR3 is TGTGCCTGGAGTGTACGGAGAATGAACACTGAAGCTTTCTTT.

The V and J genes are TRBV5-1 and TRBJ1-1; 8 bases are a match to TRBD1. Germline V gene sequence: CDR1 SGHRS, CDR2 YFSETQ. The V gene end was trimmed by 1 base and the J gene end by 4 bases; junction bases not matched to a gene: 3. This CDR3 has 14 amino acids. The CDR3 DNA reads TGCGCCAGCAGCTTGCAGGGGGCGCGCACTGAAGCTTTCTTT. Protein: CASSLQGARTEAFF. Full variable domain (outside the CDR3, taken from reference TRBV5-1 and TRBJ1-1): KAGVTQTPRYLIKTRGQQVTLSCSPISGHRSVSWYQQTPGQGLQFLFEYFSETQRNKGNFPGRFSGRQFSNSRSEMNVSTLELGDSALYLCASSLQGARTEAFFGQGTRLTVV.

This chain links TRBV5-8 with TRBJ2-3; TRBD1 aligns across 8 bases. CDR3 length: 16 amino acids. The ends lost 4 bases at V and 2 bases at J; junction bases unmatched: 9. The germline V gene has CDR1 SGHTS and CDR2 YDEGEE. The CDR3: CASSDRGPFLTDTQYF. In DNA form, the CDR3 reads TGTGCCAGCAGCGACAGGGGACCTTTCCTCACAGATACGCAGTATTTT.

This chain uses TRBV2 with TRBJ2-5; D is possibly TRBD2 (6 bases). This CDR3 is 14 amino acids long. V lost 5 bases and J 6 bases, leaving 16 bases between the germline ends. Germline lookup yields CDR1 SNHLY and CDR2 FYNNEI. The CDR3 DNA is TGTGCCAGCAGTCTCGGGGGAGCGCGGAAGACCCAGTACTTC. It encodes CASSLGGARKTQYF. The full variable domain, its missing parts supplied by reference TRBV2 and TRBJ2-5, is EPEVTQTPSHQVTQMGQEVILRCVPISNHLYFYWYRQILGQKVEFLVSFYNNEISEKSEIFDDQFSVERPDGSNFTLKIRSTKLEDSAMYFCASSLGGARKTQYFGPGTRLLVL.

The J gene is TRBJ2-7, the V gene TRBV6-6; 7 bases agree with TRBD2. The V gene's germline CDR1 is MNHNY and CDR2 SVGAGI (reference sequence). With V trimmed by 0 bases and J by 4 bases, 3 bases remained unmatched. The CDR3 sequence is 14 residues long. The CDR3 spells CASSYSGRGYEQYF. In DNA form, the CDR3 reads TGTGCCAGCAGTTACTCAGGGAGGGGATACGAGCAGTACTTC.

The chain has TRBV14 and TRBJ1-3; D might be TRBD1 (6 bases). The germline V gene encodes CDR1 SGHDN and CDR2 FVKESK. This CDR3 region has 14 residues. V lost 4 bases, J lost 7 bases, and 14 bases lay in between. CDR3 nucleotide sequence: TGTGCCAGCAGCCGAGATCAGGGGCGGAACACCATATATTTT. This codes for CASSRDQGRNTIYF.

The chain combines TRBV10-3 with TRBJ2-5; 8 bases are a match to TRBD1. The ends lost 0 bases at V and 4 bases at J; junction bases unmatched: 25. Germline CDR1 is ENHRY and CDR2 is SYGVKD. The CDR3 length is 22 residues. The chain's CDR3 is CAISESIGREIGNRGIRETQYF. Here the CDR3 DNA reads TGTGCCATCAGTGAGTCGATTGGACGGGAGATCGGGAACAGGGGGATTCGAGAGACCCAGTACTTC.

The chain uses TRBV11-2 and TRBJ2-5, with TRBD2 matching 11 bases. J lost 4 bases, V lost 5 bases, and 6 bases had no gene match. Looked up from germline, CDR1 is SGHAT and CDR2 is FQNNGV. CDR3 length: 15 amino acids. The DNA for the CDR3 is TGTGCCAGCAGCAAACTAGCGGGGGTGTTAGAGACCCAGTACTTC. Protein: CASSKLAGVLETQYF.

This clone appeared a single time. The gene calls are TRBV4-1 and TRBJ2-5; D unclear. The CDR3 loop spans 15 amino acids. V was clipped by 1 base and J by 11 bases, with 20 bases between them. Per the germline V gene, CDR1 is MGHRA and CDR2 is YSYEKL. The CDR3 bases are TGCGCCAGCAGCCAAGTTCCGGAGAGGTTGACGGAGCAGTACTTC. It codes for CASSQVPERLTEQYF.

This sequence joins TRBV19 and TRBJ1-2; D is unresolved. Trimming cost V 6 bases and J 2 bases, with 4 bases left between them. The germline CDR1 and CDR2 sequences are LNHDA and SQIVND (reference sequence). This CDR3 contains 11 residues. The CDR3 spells CASSRNYGYTF. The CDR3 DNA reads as TGTGCCAGTAGCAGGAACTATGGCTACACCTTC.

In DNA, the CDR3 is TGTGCCAGTAGCACCCGACTAGCGGGGGGGTCCTGGGAGACCCAGTACTTC. Amino acids: CASSTRLAGGSWETQYF. This chain connects TRBV19 to TRBJ2-5; 14 positions agree with TRBD2. Germline values: CDR1 LNHDA, CDR2 SQIVND (reference sequence). J lost 5 bases, V lost 6 bases, and 11 bases had no gene match. The CDR3 runs to 17 residues.

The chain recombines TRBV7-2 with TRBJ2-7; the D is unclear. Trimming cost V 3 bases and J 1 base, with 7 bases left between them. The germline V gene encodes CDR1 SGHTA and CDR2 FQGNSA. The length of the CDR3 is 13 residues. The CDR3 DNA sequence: TGTGCCAGCAGCTTGACAAGGTCCTACGAGCAGTACTTC. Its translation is CASSLTRSYEQYF.

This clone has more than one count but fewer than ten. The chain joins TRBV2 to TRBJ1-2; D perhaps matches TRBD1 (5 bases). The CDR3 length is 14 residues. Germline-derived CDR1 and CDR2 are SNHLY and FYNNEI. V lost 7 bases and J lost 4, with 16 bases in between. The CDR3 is CASNMIVGPYGYTF. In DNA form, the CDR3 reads TGTGCCAGCAATATGATAGTGGGGCCCTATGGCTACACCTTC.

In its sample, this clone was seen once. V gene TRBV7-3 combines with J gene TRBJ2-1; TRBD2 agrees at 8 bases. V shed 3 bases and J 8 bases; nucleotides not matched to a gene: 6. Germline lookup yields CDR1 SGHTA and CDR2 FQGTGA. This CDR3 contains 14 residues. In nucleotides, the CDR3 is TGTGCCAGCAGCTTCAGAGCGGGGGTGGATGAGCAGTTCTTC. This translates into CASSFRAGVDEQFF.

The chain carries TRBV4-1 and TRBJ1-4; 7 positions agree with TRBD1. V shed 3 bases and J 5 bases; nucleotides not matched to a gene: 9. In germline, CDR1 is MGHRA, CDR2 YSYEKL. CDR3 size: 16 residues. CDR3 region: CASSQGRDSTNEKLFF. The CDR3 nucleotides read TGCGCCAGCAGCCAGGGGCGGGACAGTACGAATGAAAAACTGTTTTTT.